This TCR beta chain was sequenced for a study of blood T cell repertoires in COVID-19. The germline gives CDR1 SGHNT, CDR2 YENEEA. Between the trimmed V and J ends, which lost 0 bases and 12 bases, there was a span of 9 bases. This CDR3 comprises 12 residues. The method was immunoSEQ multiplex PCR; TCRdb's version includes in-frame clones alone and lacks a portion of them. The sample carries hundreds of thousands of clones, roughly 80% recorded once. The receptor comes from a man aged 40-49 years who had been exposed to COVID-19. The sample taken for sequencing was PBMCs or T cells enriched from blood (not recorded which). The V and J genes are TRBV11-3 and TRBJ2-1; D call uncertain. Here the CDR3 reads CASSLDATGQFF. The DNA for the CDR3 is TGTGCCAGCAGCTTAGATGCTACCGGGCAGTTCTTC.